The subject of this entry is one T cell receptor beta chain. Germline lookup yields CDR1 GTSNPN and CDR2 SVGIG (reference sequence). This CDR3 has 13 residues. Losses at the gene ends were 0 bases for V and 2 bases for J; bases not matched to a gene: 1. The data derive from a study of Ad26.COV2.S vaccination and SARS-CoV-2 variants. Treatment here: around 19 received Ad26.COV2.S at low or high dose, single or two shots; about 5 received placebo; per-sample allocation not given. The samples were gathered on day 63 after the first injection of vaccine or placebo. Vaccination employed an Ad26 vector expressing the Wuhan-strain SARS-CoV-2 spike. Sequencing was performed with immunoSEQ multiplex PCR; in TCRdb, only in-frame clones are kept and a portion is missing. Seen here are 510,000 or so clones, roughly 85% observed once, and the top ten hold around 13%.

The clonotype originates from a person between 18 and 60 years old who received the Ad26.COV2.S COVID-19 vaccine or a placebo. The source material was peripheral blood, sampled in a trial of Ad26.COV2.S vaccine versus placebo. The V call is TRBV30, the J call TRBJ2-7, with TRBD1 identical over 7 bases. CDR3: CAWSVGQTYEQYF. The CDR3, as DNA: TGTGCCTGGAGTGTGGGACAGACCTACGAGCAGTACTTC.